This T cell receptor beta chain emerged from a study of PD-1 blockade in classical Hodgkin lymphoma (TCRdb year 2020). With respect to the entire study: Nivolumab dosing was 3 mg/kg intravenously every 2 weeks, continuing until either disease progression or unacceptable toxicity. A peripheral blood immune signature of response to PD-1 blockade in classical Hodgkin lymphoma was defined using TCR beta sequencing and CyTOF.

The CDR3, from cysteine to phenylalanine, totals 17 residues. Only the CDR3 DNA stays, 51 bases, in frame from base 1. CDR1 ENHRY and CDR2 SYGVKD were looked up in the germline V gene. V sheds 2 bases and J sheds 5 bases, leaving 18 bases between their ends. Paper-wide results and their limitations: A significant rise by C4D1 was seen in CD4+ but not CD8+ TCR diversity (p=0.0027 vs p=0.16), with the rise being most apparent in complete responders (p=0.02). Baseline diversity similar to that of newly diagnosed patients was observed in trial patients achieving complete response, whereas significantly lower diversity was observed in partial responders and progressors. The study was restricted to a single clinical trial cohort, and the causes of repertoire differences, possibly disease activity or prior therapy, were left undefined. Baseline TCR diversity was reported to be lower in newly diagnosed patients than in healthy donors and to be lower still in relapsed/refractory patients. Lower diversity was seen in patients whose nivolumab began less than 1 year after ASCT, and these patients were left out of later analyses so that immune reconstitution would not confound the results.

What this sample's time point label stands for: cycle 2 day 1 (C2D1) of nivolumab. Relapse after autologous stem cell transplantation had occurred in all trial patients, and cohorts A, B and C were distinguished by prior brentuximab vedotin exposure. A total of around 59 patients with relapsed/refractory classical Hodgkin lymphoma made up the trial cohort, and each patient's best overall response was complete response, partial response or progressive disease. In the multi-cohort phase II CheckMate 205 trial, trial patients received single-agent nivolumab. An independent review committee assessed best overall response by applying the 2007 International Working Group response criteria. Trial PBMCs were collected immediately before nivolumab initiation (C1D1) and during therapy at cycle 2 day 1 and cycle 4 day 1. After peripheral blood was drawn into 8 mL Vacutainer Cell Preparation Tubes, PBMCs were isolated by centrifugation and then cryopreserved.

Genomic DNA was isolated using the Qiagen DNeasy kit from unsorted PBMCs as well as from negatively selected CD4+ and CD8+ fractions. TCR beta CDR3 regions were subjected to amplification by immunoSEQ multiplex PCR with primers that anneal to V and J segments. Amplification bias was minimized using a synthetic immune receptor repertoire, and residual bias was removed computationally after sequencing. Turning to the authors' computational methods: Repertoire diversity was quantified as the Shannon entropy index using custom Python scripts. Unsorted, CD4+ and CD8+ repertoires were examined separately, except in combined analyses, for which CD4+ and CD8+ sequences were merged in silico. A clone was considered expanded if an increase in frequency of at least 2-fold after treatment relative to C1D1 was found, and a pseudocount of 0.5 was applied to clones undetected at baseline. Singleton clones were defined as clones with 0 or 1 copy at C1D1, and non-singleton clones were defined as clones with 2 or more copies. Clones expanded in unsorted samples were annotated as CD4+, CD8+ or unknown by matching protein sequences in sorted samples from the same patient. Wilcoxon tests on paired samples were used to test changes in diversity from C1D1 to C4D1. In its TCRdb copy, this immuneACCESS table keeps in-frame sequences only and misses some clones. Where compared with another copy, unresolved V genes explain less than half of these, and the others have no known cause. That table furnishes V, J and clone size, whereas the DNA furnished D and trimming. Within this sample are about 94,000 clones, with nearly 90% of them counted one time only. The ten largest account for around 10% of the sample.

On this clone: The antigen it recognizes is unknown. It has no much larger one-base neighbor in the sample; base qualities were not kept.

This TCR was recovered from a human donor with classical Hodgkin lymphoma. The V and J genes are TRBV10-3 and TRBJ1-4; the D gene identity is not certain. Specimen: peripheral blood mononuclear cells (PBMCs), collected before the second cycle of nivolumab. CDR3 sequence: CAISEDFTPTTNEKLFF. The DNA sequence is TGTGCCATCAGTGAGGATTTTACCCCAACTACAAATGAAAAACTGTTTTTT.